The 22 T cell receptor beta chains below all came from one sample that was sequenced in a study of CD8 T cells in Susac syndrome. The RNA input was roughly 0.45 to 1 ug, and it was reverse transcribed with random hexamers. A single record per CDR3 protein comes from TCRdb applying MiXCR to the immunoSEQ multiplex PCR reads. The table records more than 150,000 distinct CDR3 sequences, 92% of them present only once. The sequenced sample consisted of CD4+ T cells from PBMCs. These receptors all come from a human donor in good health.

J is TRBJ2-1 and V is TRBV10-2, with 11 bases identical to TRBD2. The CDR3 length is 14 residues. V shed 7 bases and J 2 bases; nucleotides not matched to a gene: 1. CDR1 WSHSY and CDR2 SAAADI come from the germline V gene. CDR3 bases: TGCGCCAGCACGACTAGCGGGGCCTACAATGAGCAGTTCTTC. Amino acids: CASTTSGAYNEQFF.

In its sample, this clonotype was seen a few times. The V and J genes are TRBV19 and TRBJ1-1; 8 bases fit TRBD1. With 5 bases clipped from V and 6 bases from J, the junction kept 8 bases outside the gene matches. This CDR3 region has 14 residues. CDR1 is LNHDA and CDR2 is SQIVND in the germline V gene (reference sequence). The DNA for the CDR3 is TGTGCCAGTAGTGCCGGACAGGGTCAGGCTGAAGCTTTCTTT. As protein: CASSAGQGQAEAFF.

The rearrangement joins TRBV14 to TRBJ2-7; D not certain. Germline values: CDR1 SGHDN, CDR2 FVKESK. The CDR3 totals 14 residues. The V and J ends lost 1 base and 3 bases respectively, with 10 bases between them. The CDR3 DNA reads TGTGCCAGCAGCCAAGTCCCGATTGACTACGAGCAGTACTTC. Translation gives CASSQVPIDYEQYF.

The J gene is TRBJ1-4, the V gene TRBV6-5, with a possible D match to TRBD1 (5 bases). Trimming left V 5 bases short and J 4 bases short, with 11 bases between. The germline gives CDR1 MNHEY, CDR2 SVGAGI. This CDR3 contains 14 residues. The CDR3 DNA follows: TGTGCCAGCAGTATCAGGGCATTTAATGAAAAACTGTTTTTT. This gives the protein CASSIRAFNEKLFF.

This chain uses TRBV30 with TRBJ2-5; no reliable D call. CDR3 length equals 13 residues. Germline V gene sequence: CDR1 GTSNPN, CDR2 SVGIG (reference sequence). Deletions cut 0 bases from V and 1 base from J, with 6 bases between. DNA of the CDR3: TGTGCCTGGAGTGTACACCTCCAAGAGACCCAGTACTTC. Protein product: CAWSVHLQETQYF.

The chain employs TRBV3-1 and TRBJ1-2; no clear D. Deletions cut 4 bases from V and 6 bases from J, with 15 bases between. CDR1 and CDR2 (germline): LGHDT, YNNKEL (reference sequence). The CDR3 consists of 14 residues. CDR3 loop: CASSRLGSWDGYTF. The CDR3 DNA follows: TGTGCCAGCAGCCGCCTAGGGTCATGGGATGGCTACACCTTC.

The V call is TRBV27, the J call TRBJ2-5; D is unresolved. Per germline, CDR1 MNHEY and CDR2 SMNVEV (reference sequence). The V and J ends lost 2 bases and 5 bases respectively, with 9 bases between them. CDR3 size: 13 residues. The CDR3 loop reads CASSLIFRETQYF. CDR3 sequence (DNA): TGTGCCAGCAGTTTAATATTCCGGGAGACCCAGTACTTC.

The genes are TRBV12-3 or TRBV12-4 and TRBJ1-2; a possible D gene is TRBD1 (6 bases). V lost 6 bases, J lost 2 bases, and 13 bases lay in between. This CDR3 spans 14 amino acids. CDR3 nucleotides: TGTGCCAGCAGCCGGGACAAGGCAAACTATGGCTACACCTTC. It is translated as CASSRDKANYGYTF.

The chain employs TRBV10-1 and TRBJ1-1; no definite D call. The V gene lost 0 bases and the J gene lost 4 bases, with 9 bases spanning the gap. The germline CDR1 and CDR2 sequences are WNHNN and SYGVQD (reference sequence). The CDR3 length is 14 residues. In DNA, the CDR3 is TGCGCCAGCAGTGAGTCCCAATTTGGCACTGAAGCTTTCTTT. Protein product: CASSESQFGTEAFF.

This chain joins TRBV12-3 or TRBV12-4 and TRBJ2-7; 7 positions match TRBD2. With 3 bases clipped from V and 0 bases from J, the junction kept 5 bases outside the gene matches. The CDR3 is 15 amino acids. CDR3 protein: CASSLGGESSYEQYF. Here the CDR3 DNA reads TGTGCCAGCAGTTTGGGGGGGGAAAGCTCCTACGAGCAGTACTTC.

V is TRBV3-1 and J is TRBJ2-3; D unresolved. The CDR3 has 12 amino acids. Trimming cost V 0 bases and J 6 bases, with 4 bases left between them. The germline V gene has CDR1 LGHDT and CDR2 YNNKEL (reference sequence). Written as DNA, the CDR3 is TGTGCCAGCAGCCAAGAGTGGGATACGCAGTATTTT. Translation gives CASSQEWDTQYF.

V is TRBV9 and J is TRBJ2-5; 12 bases are shared with TRBD2. CDR1 and CDR2 from the germline V gene are SGDLS and YYNGEE. The CDR3 spans 16 residues. Trimming took 2 bases from V and 1 from J; bases not matched to a gene: 3. The DNA of the CDR3 is TGTGCCAGCAGCGTGCAACTAGCGGGAGGCCAAGAGACCCAGTACTTC. Translating gives CASSVQLAGGQETQYF.

CDR3 nucleotide sequence: TGTGCCAGCAGTTACCGTAGGGGCAGGCAGAACACCGGGGAGCTGTTTTTT. This gives the protein CASSYRRGRQNTGELFF. The chain joins TRBV6-5 to TRBJ2-2; tentatively, D is TRBD1 (5 bases). The CDR3 spans 17 residues. The V end was cut by 2 bases, the J end by 1 base, with 14 bases between. Germline CDR1 is MNHEY and CDR2 is SVGAGI.

The chain couples TRBV5-1 to TRBJ2-5, with D tentatively TRBD1 (6 bases). Germline V gene lookup returns CDR1 SGHRS and CDR2 YFSETQ. CDR3 length: 14 residues. V lost 6 bases to trimming and J lost 5 bases, with 17 bases between them. CDR3 bases: TGCGCCAGCACGGGCAGGGGTGGGTCGGAGACCCAGTACTTC. Translating it yields CASTGRGGSETQYF.

This clonotype appeared once. The V gene is TRBV6-2 or TRBV6-3, the J gene TRBJ2-1; possibly TRBD1 for D (5 bases). The germline CDR1 and CDR2 sequences are MNHEY and SVGEGT. The germline V and J ends were trimmed by 8 bases and 9 bases, with 20 bases remaining between them. CDR3 length: 14 residues. The CDR3 nucleotides read TGTGCCAGCGCACCCCCCCCTGCAGGGATTGAGCAGTTCTTC. It specifies CASAPPPAGIEQFF.

The chain has TRBV6-5 and TRBJ2-4; a weak D match, TRBD2 (6 bases). Germline V gene data show CDR1 as MNHEY and CDR2 as SVGAGI. The CDR3 extends over 17 amino acids. Trimming cost V 2 bases and J 3 bases, with 17 bases left between them. The CDR3: CASSYLSLDGGKNIQYF. CDR3 DNA: TGTGCCAGCAGTTACCTATCCCTGGACGGGGGCAAAAACATTCAGTACTTC.

The J gene is TRBJ2-3, the V gene TRBV6-9, with a weak D call TRBD1 (6 bases). Per the germline V gene, CDR1 is MNHGY and CDR2 is SVAAGI. Deletions cut 2 bases from V and 4 bases from J, with 16 bases between. The CDR3 is 16 residues long. DNA for the CDR3: TGTGCCAGCAGTTATGTAGTCGGACAGATACCAGATACGCAGTATTTT. This codes for CASSYVVGQIPDTQYF.

This clonotype was seen a single time. The genes are TRBV14 and TRBJ1-1, with D uncertain. CDR3 length: 16 residues. CDR1 is SGHDN, CDR2 FVKESK, per germline. Trimming took off 4 bases at V and 0 bases at J, with 15 bases between the two ends. The CDR3 nucleotides are TGTGCCAGCAGCCCTTTAGGGTCCTACTTGAACACTGAAGCTTTCTTT. It is translated as CASSPLGSYLNTEAFF.

This clonotype appeared a single time. This chain joins TRBV30 and TRBJ1-1; no firm D call. Germline V gives CDR1 GTSNPN, CDR2 SVGIG (reference sequence). With 2 bases removed from V and 3 bases from J, the gap between germline ends came to 10 bases. This CDR3 contains 13 residues. The CDR3 region is CAWSRVSYTEAFF. CDR3 bases: TGTGCCTGGAGTCGGGTCAGTTACACTGAAGCTTTCTTT.

The J gene is TRBJ2-7, the V gene TRBV28, with TRBD2 as a possible D gene (6 bases). With 3 bases removed from V and 2 bases from J, the gap between germline ends came to 14 bases. Germline V gene lookup returns CDR1 MDHEN and CDR2 SYDVKM. This CDR3 contains 15 residues. CDR3 coding DNA: TGTGCCAGCAGTTTGGTCTCGCGGGGCACCTACGAGCAGTACTTC. This codes for CASSLVSRGTYEQYF.

This rearrangement joins TRBV3-1 to TRBJ2-3; TRBD2 matches 10 bases. The CDR3 length is 17 residues. Trimming at V came to 4 bases and at J to 0 bases, leaving 7 bases not matched to a gene. CDR1 and CDR2 from the germline V gene are LGHDT and YNNKEL (reference sequence). CDR3 in DNA: TGTGCCAGCAGCCGTCTAGCGGGAGATACTAGCACAGATACGCAGTATTTT. As protein: CASSRLAGDTSTDTQYF.

Only one count was recorded for this clonotype. The chain joins TRBV6-5 to TRBJ2-2; 9 bases map to TRBD1. The ends lost 4 bases at V and 0 bases at J; junction bases unmatched: 0. Germline CDR1 MNHEY, CDR2 SVGAGI. This CDR3 contains 15 residues. The CDR3, as DNA: TGTGCCAGCAGTTGGACAGGGGCGAACACCGGGGAGCTGTTTTTT. Its protein is CASSWTGANTGELFF.